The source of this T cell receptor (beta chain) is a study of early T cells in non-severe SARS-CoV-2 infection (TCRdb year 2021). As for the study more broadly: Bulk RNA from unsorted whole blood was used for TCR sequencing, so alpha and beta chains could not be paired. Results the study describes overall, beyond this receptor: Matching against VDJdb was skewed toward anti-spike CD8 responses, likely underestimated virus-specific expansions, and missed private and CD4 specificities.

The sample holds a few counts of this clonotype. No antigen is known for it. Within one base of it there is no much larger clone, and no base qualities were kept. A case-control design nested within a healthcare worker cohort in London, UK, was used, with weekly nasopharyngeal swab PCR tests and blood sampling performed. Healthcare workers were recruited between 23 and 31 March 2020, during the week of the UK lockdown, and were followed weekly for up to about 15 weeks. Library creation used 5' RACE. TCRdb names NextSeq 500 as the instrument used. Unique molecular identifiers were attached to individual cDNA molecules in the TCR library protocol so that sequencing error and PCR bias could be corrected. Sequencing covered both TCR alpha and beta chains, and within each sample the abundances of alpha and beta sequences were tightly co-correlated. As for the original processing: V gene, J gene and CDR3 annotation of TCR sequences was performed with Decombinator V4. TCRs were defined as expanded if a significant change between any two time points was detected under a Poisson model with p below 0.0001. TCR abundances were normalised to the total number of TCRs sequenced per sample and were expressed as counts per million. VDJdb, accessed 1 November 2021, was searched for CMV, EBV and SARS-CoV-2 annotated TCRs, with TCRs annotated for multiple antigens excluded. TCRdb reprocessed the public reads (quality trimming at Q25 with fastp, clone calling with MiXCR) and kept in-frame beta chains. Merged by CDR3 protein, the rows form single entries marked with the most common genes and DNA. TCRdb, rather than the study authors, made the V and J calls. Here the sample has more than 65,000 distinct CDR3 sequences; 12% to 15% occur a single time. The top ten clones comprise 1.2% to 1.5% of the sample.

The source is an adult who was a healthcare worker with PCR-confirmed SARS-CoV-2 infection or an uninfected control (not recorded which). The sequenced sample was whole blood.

In nucleotides, the sequence is TGTGCCAGCAGTGACTCGATCAAAGTCCCTTACAATGAGCAGTTCTTC. Its protein product is CASSDSIKVPYNEQFF. The chain employs TRBV6-4 and TRBJ2-1; the D gene lacks a confident call. V sheds 0 bases and J sheds 4 bases, leaving 13 bases between their ends. From the germline V gene, CDR1 is MRHNA and CDR2 is SNTAGT. The CDR3 measures 16 amino acids from cysteine to phenylalanine. The read is trimmed to its CDR3 DNA, 48 bases read in frame from base 1.